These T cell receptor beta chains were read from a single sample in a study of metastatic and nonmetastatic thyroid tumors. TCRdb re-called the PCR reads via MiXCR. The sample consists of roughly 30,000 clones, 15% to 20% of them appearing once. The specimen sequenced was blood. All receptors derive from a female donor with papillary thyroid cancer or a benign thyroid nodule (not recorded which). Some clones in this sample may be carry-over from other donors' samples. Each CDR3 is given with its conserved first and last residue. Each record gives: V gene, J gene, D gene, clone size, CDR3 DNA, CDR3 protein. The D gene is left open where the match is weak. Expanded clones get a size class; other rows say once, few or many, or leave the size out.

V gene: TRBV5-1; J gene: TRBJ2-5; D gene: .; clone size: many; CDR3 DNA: TGCGCCAGCAGCTTGGTGGCGTCAGCTCAAGAGACCCGGTACTTC; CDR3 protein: CASSLVASAQETRYF
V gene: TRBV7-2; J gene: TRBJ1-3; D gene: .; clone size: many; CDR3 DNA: TGTGCCAGCAGCTTAGGCTTCCGGGGGACTCCTGGAAACACCATATATTTT; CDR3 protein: CASSLGFRGTPGNTIYF
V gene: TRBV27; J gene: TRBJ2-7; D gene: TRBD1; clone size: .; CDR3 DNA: TGTGCCAGCAGCGTCGCCGGGACAGCGGATTACGAGCAGTACTTC; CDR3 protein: CASSVAGTADYEQYF
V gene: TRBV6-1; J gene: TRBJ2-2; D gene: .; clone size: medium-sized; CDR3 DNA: TGTGCCAGCAGATTTGGGGTCACCGGGGAGCTGTTTTTT; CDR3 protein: CASRFGVTGELFF
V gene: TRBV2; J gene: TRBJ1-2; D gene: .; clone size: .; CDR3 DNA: TGCGCCAGCAGGGAGGGACCAAACACCATCTATGGCTACACCTTC; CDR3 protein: CASREGPNTIYGYTF
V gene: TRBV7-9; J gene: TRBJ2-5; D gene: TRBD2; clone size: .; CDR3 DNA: TGTGCCAGCAGCTGGACTAGCGGGGGGGCCGGGCAAGAGACCCAGTACTTC; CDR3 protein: CASSWTSGGAGQETQYF
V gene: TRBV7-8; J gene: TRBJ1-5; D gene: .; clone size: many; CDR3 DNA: TGTGCCAGCAGCTTAGGGGTAGGGAACCAGCCCCAGCATTTT; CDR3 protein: CASSLGVGNQPQHF
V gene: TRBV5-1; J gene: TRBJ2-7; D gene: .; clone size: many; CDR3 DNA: TGCGCCAGCAGCTTGGGCGGGGACGGGACCTACGAGCAGTACTTC; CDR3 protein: CASSLGGDGTYEQYF
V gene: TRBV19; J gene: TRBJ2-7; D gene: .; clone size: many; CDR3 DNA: TGTGCCAGTAGTTCTACCTTAAGCTCCTACGAGCAGTACTTC; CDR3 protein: CASSSTLSSYEQYF
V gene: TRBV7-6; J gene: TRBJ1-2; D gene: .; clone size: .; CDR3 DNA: TGTGCCAGCAGCTTAGTTGCTGGGCTACGGGACACTAATGGCTACACCTTC; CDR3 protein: CASSLVAGLRDTNGYTF
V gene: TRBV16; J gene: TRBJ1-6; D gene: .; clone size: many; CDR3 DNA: TGTGCCAGCAGCCAAGGGGGGAATTCACCCCTCCACTTT; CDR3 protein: CASSQGGNSPLHF
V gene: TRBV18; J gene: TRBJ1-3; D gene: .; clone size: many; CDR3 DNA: TGTGCCAGCTCACCACGTTTAGACTCTGGAAACACCATATATTTT; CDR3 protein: CASSPRLDSGNTIYF
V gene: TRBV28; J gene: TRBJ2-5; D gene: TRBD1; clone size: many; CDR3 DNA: TGTGCCAGCAGTTTATTCGGACAGGGCCAAGAGACCCAGTACTTC; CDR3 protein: CASSLFGQGQETQYF
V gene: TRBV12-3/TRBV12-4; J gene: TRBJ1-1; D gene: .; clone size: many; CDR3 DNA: TGTGCCAGCAGTTTGCGGGGGCATGAGGACACTGAAGCTTTCTTT; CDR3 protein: CASSLRGHEDTEAFF
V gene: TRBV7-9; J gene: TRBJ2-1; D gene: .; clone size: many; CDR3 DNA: TGTGCCAGCAGCTTAGTGGGGACCGTAAAAAACAATGAGCAGTTCTTC; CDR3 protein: CASSLVGTVKNNEQFF
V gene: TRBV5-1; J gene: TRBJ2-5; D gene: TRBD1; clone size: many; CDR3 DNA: TGCGCCAGCAGCTGGGCTTCTGGGACAGAAGAGACCCAGTACTTC; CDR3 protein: CASSWASGTEETQYF
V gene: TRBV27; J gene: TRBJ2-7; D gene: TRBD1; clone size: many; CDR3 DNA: TGTGCCAGCAGTTCCCGACAGGGCGCGTACTACGAGCAGTACTTC; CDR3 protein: CASSSRQGAYYEQYF
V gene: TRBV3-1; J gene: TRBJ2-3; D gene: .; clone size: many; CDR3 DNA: TGTGCCAGCAGCCCAGATTGGGGGACACTTAGCACAGATACGCAGTATTTT; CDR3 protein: CASSPDWGTLSTDTQYF
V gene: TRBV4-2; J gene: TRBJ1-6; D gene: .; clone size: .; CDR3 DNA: TGTGCCAGCAGCCAAGATCCCTTGGTAGCCAGCTCCTATAATTCACCCCTCCACTTT; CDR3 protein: CASSQDPLVASSYNSPLHF
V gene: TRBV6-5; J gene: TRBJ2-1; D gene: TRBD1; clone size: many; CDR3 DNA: TGTGCCAGCAGTTACTCGATGGGTGGGACAGGGGGGTTGGATGAGCAGTTCTTC; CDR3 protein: CASSYSMGGTGGLDEQFF
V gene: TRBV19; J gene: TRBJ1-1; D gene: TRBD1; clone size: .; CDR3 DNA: TGTGCCGGTTCTCGGGACAGGGAGTGGAACACTGAATCTTTCTTT; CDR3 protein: CAGSRDREWNTESFF
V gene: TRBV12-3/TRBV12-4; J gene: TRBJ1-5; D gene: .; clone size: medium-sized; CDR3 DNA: TGTGCCAGCAGTTTAGGTCTCAATCAGCCCCAGCATTTT; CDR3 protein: CASSLGLNQPQHF
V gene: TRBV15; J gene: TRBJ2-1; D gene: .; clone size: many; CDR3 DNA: TGTGCCACCAGCACGAGACTAGTGGGGAGGTACAATGAGCAGTTCTTC; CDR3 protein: CATSTRLVGRYNEQFF
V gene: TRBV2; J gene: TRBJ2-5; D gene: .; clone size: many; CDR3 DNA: TGTGCCAGCAGTGTGGAGGGAAAAGAGACCCAGTACTTC; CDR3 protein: CASSVEGKETQYF
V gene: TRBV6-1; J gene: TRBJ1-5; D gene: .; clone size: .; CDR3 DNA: TGTGCCAGCAGTGGAATCCGGGACCTTCAGCCCCAGCATTTT; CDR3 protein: CASSGIRDLQPQHF
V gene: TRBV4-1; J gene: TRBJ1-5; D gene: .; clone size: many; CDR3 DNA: TGCGCCAGCAGCCAAGGTCAGAATAGCAATCAGCCCCAGCATTTT; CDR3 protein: CASSQGQNSNQPQHF
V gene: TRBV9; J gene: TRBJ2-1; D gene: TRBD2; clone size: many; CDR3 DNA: TGTGCCAGCAGCGTAGGGCGGGGGGCCCCTCCGAGCGATGAGCAGTTCTTC; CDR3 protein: CASSVGRGAPPSDEQFF
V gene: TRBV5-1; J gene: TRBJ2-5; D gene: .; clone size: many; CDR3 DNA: TGCGCCAGCAGCGGTCGACAGAATCAAGAGACCCAGTACTTC; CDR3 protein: CASSGRQNQETQYF
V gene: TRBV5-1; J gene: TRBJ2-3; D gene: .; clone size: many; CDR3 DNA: TGCGCCAGCAGCCTTTCGGGAAGGGTCACAGATACGCAGTATTTT; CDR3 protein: CASSLSGRVTDTQYF
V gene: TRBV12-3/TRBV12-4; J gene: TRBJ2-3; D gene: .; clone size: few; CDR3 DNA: TGTGCCAGAACCCAACGGACTGTCACAGATACGCAGTATTTT; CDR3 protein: CARTQRTVTDTQYF
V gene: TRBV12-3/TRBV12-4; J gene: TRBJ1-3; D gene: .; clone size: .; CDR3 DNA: TGTGCCAGCAGCTCTTACGACATGGCAACTGGAAACACCATATATTTT; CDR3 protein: CASSSYDMATGNTIYF
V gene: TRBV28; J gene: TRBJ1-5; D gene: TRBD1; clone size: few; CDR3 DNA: TGTGCCAGCATCCCCAGGGACAGGGGATGGGGTTATAGTAATCAGCCCCAGCATTTT; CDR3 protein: CASIPRDRGWGYSNQPQHF
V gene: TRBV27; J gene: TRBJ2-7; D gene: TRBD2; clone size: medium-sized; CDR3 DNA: TGTGCCAGCAGTTTAAGCGGGGCTCTCCCTGGCGAGCAGTACTTC; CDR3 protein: CASSLSGALPGEQYF
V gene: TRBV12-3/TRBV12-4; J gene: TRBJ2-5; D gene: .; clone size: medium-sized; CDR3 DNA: TGTGCCAGCAGTTTGGAGAGAACCCAGTACTTC; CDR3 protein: CASSLERTQYF
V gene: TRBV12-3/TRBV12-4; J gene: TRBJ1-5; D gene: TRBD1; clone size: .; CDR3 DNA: TGTGCCAGCGGTTCACAGGGGAGGGTGCTTCTCAATCAGCCCCAGCATTTT; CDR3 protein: CASGSQGRVLLNQPQHF
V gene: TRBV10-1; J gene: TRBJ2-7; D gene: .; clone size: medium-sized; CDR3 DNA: TGCGCCAGCAAGGGAATCGCGGGGAGTGAATCTTACGAGCAGTACTTC; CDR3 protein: CASKGIAGSESYEQYF
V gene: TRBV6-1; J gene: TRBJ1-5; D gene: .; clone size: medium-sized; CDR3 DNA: TGTGCCAGCAGTGAAGCGGGGACGGTCCAGCCCCAGCATTTT; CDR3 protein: CASSEAGTVQPQHF
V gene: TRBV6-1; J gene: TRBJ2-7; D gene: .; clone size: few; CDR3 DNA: TGTGCCAGCAAAATTAAGGGGGCGGGAGAGCAGTACTTC; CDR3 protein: CASKIKGAGEQYF
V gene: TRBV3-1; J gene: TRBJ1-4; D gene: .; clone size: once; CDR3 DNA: TGTGCCAGCAGCCAAGAAGAGGGAAAACTGTTTTTT; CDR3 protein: CASSQEEGKLFF
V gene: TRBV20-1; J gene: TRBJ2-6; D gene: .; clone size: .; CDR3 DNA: TGCAGTGCTCCACCCTCTGGGGCTAACTTCCTGACTTTC; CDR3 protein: CSAPPSGANFLTF
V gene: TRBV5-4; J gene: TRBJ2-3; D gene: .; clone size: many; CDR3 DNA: TGTGCCAGCAGCCTTAGCGCAGATACGCAGTATTTT; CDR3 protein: CASSLSADTQYF
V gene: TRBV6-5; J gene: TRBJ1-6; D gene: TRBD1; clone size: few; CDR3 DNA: TGTGCCAGCAGTTACCTAGGGGACAGCGCCTATAATTCACCCCTCCACTTT; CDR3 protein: CASSYLGDSAYNSPLHF
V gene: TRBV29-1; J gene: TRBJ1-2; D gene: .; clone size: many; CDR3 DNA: TGCAGCGTTGTGGTACATTTTAACTATGGCTACACCTTC; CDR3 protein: CSVVVHFNYGYTF
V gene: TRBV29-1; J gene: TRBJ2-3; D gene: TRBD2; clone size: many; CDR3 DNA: TGCAGCGTGGAAGGGACTAGCGGGGGCACAGATACGCAGTATTTT; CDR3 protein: CSVEGTSGGTDTQYF
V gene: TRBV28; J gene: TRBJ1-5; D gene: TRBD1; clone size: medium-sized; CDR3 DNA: TGTGCCAGCGCCCCTTGGGGGGTTGACAGGGACAATCAGCCCCAGCATTTT; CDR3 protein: CASAPWGVDRDNQPQHF
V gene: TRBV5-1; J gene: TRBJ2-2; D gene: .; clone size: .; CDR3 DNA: TGCGCCAGCAGCTTGGTCCCTGAGGCCGACACCGGGGAGCTGTTTTTT; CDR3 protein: CASSLVPEADTGELFF
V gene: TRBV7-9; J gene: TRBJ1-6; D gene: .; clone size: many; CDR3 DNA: TGTGCCAGCGAGGCCGGAGATAATTCACCCCTCCACTTT; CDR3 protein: CASEAGDNSPLHF
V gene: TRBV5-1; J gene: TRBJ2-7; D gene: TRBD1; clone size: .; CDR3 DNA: TGCGCCAGCAGCTGGGGATCGACAGGGCATGGGGGCGAGCAGTACTTC; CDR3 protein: CASSWGSTGHGGEQYF
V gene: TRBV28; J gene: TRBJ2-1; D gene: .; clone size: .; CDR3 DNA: TGTGCCAGCACTCCCGGGGGCGGGGCGCCGTACAATGAGCAGTTCTTC; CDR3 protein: CASTPGGGAPYNEQFF
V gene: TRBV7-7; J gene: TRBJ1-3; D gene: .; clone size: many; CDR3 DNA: TGTGCTAGCAGCTTAGGACCGCCCGGGACAACCGGAAACACCATATATTTT; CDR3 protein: CASSLGPPGTTGNTIYF
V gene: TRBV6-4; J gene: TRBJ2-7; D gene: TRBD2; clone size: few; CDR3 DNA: TGTGCCAGCAGTGAACTAGCGGGGGGGCAGAGATACGAGTCCGAGCAGTACTTC; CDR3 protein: CASSELAGGQRYESEQYF
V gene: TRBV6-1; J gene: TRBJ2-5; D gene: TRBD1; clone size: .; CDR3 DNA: TGTGCCAGCAGTGTTTGGACAGGGGGGGAGACCCAGTACTTC; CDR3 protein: CASSVWTGGETQYF